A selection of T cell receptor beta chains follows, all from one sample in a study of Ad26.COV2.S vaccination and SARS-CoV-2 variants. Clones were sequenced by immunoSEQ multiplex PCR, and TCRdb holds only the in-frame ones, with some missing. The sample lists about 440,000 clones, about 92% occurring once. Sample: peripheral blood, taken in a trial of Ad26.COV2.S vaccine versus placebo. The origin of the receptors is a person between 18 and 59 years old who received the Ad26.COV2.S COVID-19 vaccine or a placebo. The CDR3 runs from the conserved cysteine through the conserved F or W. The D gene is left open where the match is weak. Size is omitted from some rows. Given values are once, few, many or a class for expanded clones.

CSVMRKPNTGELFF,TGCAGCGTAATGAGGAAACCGAACACCGGGGAGCTGTTTTTT,NA,TRBJ2-2,TRBV29-1,NA
CASSGGTANTETFF,TGTGCCAGCAGCGGGGGGACAGCGAACACTGAAACTTTCTTT,NA,TRBJ1-1,TRBV7-9,TRBD1
CASSPMSDTQYF,TGTGCCAGCAGCCCAATGTCAGATACGCAGTATTTT,NA,TRBJ2-3,TRBV16,NA
CASSQGERGNEQFF,TGCGCCAGCAGCCAAGGAGAGCGGGGGAATGAGCAGTTCTTC,NA,TRBJ2-1,TRBV4-3,TRBD2
CASSLATGGTEAFF,TGTGCCAGCAGCTTAGCGACGGGTGGTACTGAAGCTTTCTTT,NA,TRBJ1-1,TRBV7-2,NA
CASSFQGEETQYF,TGTGCCAGCAGCTTTCAGGGGGAAGAGACCCAGTACTTC,few,TRBJ2-5,TRBV7-9,TRBD1
CSVEGTGGYEQYF,TGCAGCGTTGAAGGGACAGGGGGCTACGAGCAGTACTTC,NA,TRBJ2-7,TRBV29-1,TRBD1
CASSLGTQTRGGETQYF,TGTGCCAGCAGCTTAGGGACCCAAACCCGGGGGGGAGAGACCCAGTACTTC,NA,TRBJ2-5,TRBV11-2,TRBD2
CASSAGQGFNEQFF,TGCGCCAGCAGCGCCGGACAGGGTTTCAATGAGCAGTTCTTC,NA,TRBJ2-1,TRBV5-1,TRBD1
CASSLYRRGRGLYEQYF,TGTGCCAGCAGCTTGTACCGCCGGGGGAGGGGCCTGTACGAGCAGTACTTC,NA,TRBJ2-7,TRBV5-6,TRBD2
CASSTGRLAGDEQYF,TGTGCCAGCAGTACGGGAAGACTAGCGGGAGACGAGCAGTACTTC,NA,TRBJ2-7,TRBV6-5,TRBD2
CASRPQGGSYNSPLHF,TGTGCCAGCAGGCCACAGGGGGGTTCCTATAATTCACCCCTCCACTTT,NA,TRBJ1-6,TRBV28,TRBD1
CSVEDRGGEGSSGANVLTF,TGCAGCGTTGAAGATAGGGGTGGTGAGGGGAGCTCTGGGGCCAACGTCCTGACTTTC,NA,TRBJ2-6,TRBV29-1,NA
CASSVGLAGDTGELFF,TGTGCCAGCTCAGTCGGACTAGCGGGAGACACCGGGGAGCTGTTTTTT,once,TRBJ2-2,TRBV18,TRBD2
CSPGREAFF,TGCAGTCCTGGCAGGGAAGCTTTCTTT,once,TRBJ1-1,TRBV20-1,NA
CASSYPATGISYEQYF,TGTGCCAGCAGTTACCCCGCGACAGGAATTTCCTACGAGCAGTACTTC,NA,TRBJ2-7,TRBV6-6,NA
CASSQDWGSGRGRAGELFF,TGTGCCAGCAGCCAAGATTGGGGTAGCGGGAGAGGTAGGGCCGGGGAGCTGTTTTTT,NA,TRBJ2-2,TRBV3-1/TRBV3-2,TRBD2
CSAGGGGPNQPQHF,TGCAGCGCCGGAGGAGGAGGGCCTAATCAGCCCCAGCATTTT,NA,TRBJ1-5,TRBV29-1,NA
CASSLETAVVLFF,TGTGCCAGCAGCTTAGAGACTGCTGTTGTTCTGTTCTTC,NA,TRBJ2-1,TRBV7-9,NA
CASSLGASGDNEQFF,TGTGCCAGCAGCTTAGGAGCTAGCGGGGACAATGAGCAGTTCTTC,NA,TRBJ2-1,TRBV7-3,TRBD2
CASRDTGASFNQPQHF,TGTGCCAGCCGGGACACCGGAGCCTCTTTCAATCAGCCCCAGCATTTT,NA,TRBJ1-5,TRBV28,NA
CASSFLGPGANVLTF,TGTGCCAGCAGTTTTTTAGGTCCTGGGGCCAACGTCCTGACTTTC,NA,TRBJ2-6,TRBV27,NA
CASNEGSLDEQYF,TGCGCCAGCAACGAGGGCAGCCTAGACGAGCAGTACTTC,NA,TRBJ2-7,TRBV10-2,NA
CASSLRRQGYQEPQHF,TGTGCCAGCAGCTTGCGGCGCCAGGGCTATCAAGAGCCCCAGCATTTT,NA,TRBJ1-5,TRBV13,NA
CASSSYRDRVYEQYF,TGTGCCAGCAGTTCATACCGGGACAGGGTCTACGAGCAGTACTTC,NA,TRBJ2-7,TRBV28,TRBD1
CASSQDRKEHSNQPQHF,TGTGCCAGCAGCCAAGATAGGAAGGAGCATAGCAATCAGCCCCAGCATTTT,NA,TRBJ1-5,TRBV3-1/TRBV3-2,NA
CASSQRTGGGEQYF,TGTGCCAGCAGCCAGAGGACAGGGGGCGGAGAGCAGTACTTC,NA,TRBJ2-7,TRBV4-2,TRBD1
CASSLQLDSKAATQYF,TGTGCCAGCAGTTTACAGCTGGACTCCAAAGCGGCTACGCAGTATTTT,NA,TRBJ2-3,TRBV27,NA
CATSTTRGTHTGELFF,TGTGCCACCAGCACCACCAGGGGTACTCACACCGGGGAGCTGTTTTTT,NA,TRBJ2-2,TRBV15,NA
CASSTQTGAVNTEAFF,TGTGCCAGCAGCACCCAGACAGGGGCCGTGAACACTGAAGCTTTCTTT,once,TRBJ1-1,TRBV7-2,TRBD1
CASSVGRFGTDTQYF,TGTGCCAGCAGTGTTGGACGTTTCGGGACAGATACGCAGTATTTT,NA,TRBJ2-3,TRBV28,NA
CASSLEGVSSYEQYF,TGTGCCAGCAGCTTGGAAGGGGTGAGCTCCTACGAGCAGTACTTC,NA,TRBJ2-7,TRBV5-4,NA
CASSLSKGWGWEQYF,TGTGCCAGCAGTTTATCGAAGGGATGGGGTTGGGAGCAGTACTTC,NA,TRBJ2-7,TRBV27,NA
CASSLGFGMSGGYTF,TGTGCCAGCAGTTTAGGTTTCGGTATGAGTGGTGGCTACACCTTC,NA,TRBJ1-2,TRBV28,NA
CASSSSSGPSYEQYF,TGTGCCAGCAGCTCATCTAGCGGGCCCTCCTACGAGCAGTACTTC,NA,TRBJ2-7,TRBV7-2,TRBD2
CASGSGGPNNYEQYF,TGTGCCAGTGGATCGGGGGGACCGAACAATTACGAGCAGTACTTC,NA,TRBJ2-7,TRBV13,TRBD2
CSARGLSGSYF,TGCAGTGCTAGAGGATTGAGCGGAAGTTATTTT,NA,TRBJ2-3,TRBV20-1,NA
CSVDGWERTGELFF,TGCAGCGTTGACGGCTGGGAAAGGACCGGGGAGCTGTTTTTT,NA,TRBJ2-2,TRBV29-1,NA
CASSYRVNEQFF,TGTGCCAGCAGTTACCGCGTGAATGAGCAGTTCTTC,NA,TRBJ2-1,TRBV6-2/TRBV6-3,NA
CASRRANQPQHF,TGTGCCAGCAGGCGTGCCAATCAGCCCCAGCATTTT,few,TRBJ1-5,TRBV27,NA
CASSLVTSGLTYEQYF,TGTGCCAGCAGCTTAGTGACTAGCGGGCTAACCTACGAGCAGTACTTC,NA,TRBJ2-7,TRBV7-9,TRBD2
CASSRFLSSYNEQFF,TGTGCCAGCAGTAGATTCCTGAGCTCCTACAATGAGCAGTTCTTC,NA,TRBJ2-1,TRBV6-5,NA
CASSTRVGNSYEQYF,TGTGCCAGCAGCACCAGGGTGGGCAACTCCTACGAGCAGTACTTC,NA,TRBJ2-7,TRBV5-4,NA
CASGTRPAHSYEQYF,TGTGCCAGCGGGACCCGTCCAGCGCACTCCTACGAGCAGTACTTC,NA,TRBJ2-7,TRBV10-3,NA
CASSPRPGQGANTGELFF,TGTGCCAGCAGCCCCCGGCCCGGACAGGGGGCGAACACCGGGGAGCTGTTTTTT,once,TRBJ2-2,TRBV7-6,TRBD1
CASSYSYRDRRVTGELFF,TGTGCCAGCAGTTACTCGTACCGGGACAGAAGGGTTACCGGGGAGCTGTTTTTT,NA,TRBJ2-2,TRBV6-2/TRBV6-3,TRBD1
CASGTGGNTGELFF,TGTGCCAGCGGGACAGGGGGGAACACCGGGGAGCTGTTTTTT,NA,TRBJ2-2,TRBV19,TRBD1
CASSLAPLNTGELFF,TGTGCCAGCAGCTTAGCCCCCCTGAACACCGGGGAGCTGTTTTTT,NA,TRBJ2-2,TRBV13,NA
CASSAPGTPSTDTQYF,TGTGCCAGCAGCGCTCCAGGGACACCTTCCACAGATACGCAGTATTTT,NA,TRBJ2-3,TRBV9,NA
CASSISGGSSPLHF,TGTGCCAGTAGTATTAGTGGAGGGAGTTCACCCCTCCACTTT,NA,TRBJ1-6,TRBV19,NA